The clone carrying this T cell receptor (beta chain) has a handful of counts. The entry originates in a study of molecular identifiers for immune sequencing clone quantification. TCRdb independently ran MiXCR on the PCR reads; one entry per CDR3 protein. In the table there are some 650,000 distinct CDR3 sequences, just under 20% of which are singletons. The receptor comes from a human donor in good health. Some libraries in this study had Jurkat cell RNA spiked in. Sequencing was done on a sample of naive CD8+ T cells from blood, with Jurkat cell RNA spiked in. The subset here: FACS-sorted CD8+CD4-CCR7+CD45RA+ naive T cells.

In DNA form, the CDR3 reads TGTGCCAGCAGCTTTGACAGCTTGTCCTACGAGCAGTACTTC. Translated: CASSFDSLSYEQYF. This chain links TRBV27 with TRBJ2-7, with D possibly being TRBD1 (5 bases). From germline, CDR1 is MNHEY and CDR2 SMNVEV (reference sequence). V lost 6 bases and J 1 base, leaving 13 bases between the germline ends. The CDR3 length is 14 residues.